One and the same sample provided the 29 T cell receptor beta chains below, sequenced in a study of radiotherapy plus CTLA-4 blockade in lung cancer. Assay: immunoSEQ multiplex PCR; the TCRdb copy retains only in-frame clones and omits some. The data show 75,000 or so clones, with around 80% seen just once and less than 7.5% held by the top ten. Material: peripheral blood, obtained from a patient treated with radiotherapy plus ipilimumab. Receptor source: a human donor with non-small cell lung cancer who had a complete response to radiotherapy plus ipilimumab.

V usage is TRBV6-5 and J usage is TRBJ1-5; 7 bases are shared with TRBD1. The CDR3 consists of 15 residues. Germline V gene data show CDR1 as MNHEY and CDR2 as SVGAGI. V was clipped by 0 bases and J by 2 bases; unmatched bases: 1. The CDR3 spells CASSYSGTGNQPQHF. The CDR3 coding sequence is TGTGCCAGCAGTTACTCTGGGACAGGCAATCAGCCCCAGCATTTT.

The chain couples TRBV28 to TRBJ2-1; 8 nucleotides match TRBD2. The CDR3 covers 14 residues. Per germline, CDR1 MDHEN and CDR2 SYDVKM. V lost 5 bases to trimming and J lost 4 bases; unmatched junction nucleotides: 4. The CDR3 DNA follows: TGTGCCAGCAGTCAACGACTAGCGTACAATGAGCAGTTCTTC. Translated: CASSQRLAYNEQFF.

The chain has TRBV5-1 and TRBJ2-5; D uncertain. Germline CDR1 is SGHRS and CDR2 is YFSETQ. V was cut by 5 bases and J by 4 bases, with 3 bases left in between. This CDR3 region has 10 residues. CDR3 sequence reads: CASRGETQYF. CDR3 DNA sequence: TGCGCCAGCAGGGGAGAGACCCAGTACTTC.

The CDR3 DNA reads TGTGCCAGCTCACCACAGACAGACACTGGAAACACCATATATTTT. Residues: CASSPQTDTGNTIYF. V usage is TRBV18 and J usage is TRBJ1-3; D possibly corresponds to TRBD1 (5 bases). From germline, CDR1 is KGHSH and CDR2 LQKENI. Trimming shortened V by 1 base and J by 2 bases, and 9 bases separated the two germline ends. This CDR3 is 15 amino acids long.

This clone was observed a handful of times. The chain is built from TRBV7-2 and TRBJ1-3; D uncertain. Germline-derived CDR1 and CDR2 are SGHTA and FQGNSA. V lost 4 bases to trimming and J lost 0 bases, with 10 bases between them. The CDR3 length is 15 residues. DNA of the CDR3: TGTGCCAGCAGCTACGACTCAAGCTCTGGAAACACCATATATTTT. As protein: CASSYDSSSGNTIYF.

The chain employs TRBV6-1 and TRBJ2-3; 14 bases fit TRBD2. The CDR3 sequence is 20 residues long. J lost 7 bases, V lost 4 bases, and 19 bases had no gene match. Germline V lookup: CDR1 MNHNS, CDR2 SASEGT. The CDR3: CASSGGTSGRLLTGVHTQYF. DNA for the CDR3: TGTGCCAGCAGTGGAGGGACTAGCGGGAGATTATTAACTGGCGTCCATACGCAGTATTTT.

The chain carries TRBV6-5 and TRBJ2-1; 13 nucleotides align to TRBD2. This CDR3 comprises 15 residues. CDR1 is MNHEY and CDR2 is SVGAGI in the germline V gene. V dropped 5 bases and J dropped 5; count of bases not matched to a gene: 3. The CDR3 protein is CASSKTSGGNNEQFF. CDR3 DNA: TGTGCCAGCAGTAAGACTAGCGGGGGGAACAATGAGCAGTTCTTC.

CDR3 nucleotides: TGTGCCACCAGCATGGACAGGGGGATTAATTCACCCCTCCACTTT. It translates to CATSMDRGINSPLHF. This chain uses TRBV15 with TRBJ1-6; 10 positions match TRBD1. The CDR3 is 15 amino acids. In germline, CDR1 is LNHNV, CDR2 YYDKDF (reference sequence). With V trimmed by 4 bases and J by 6 bases, 3 bases remained unmatched.

The J gene is TRBJ1-2, the V gene TRBV11-2; 9 nucleotides agree with TRBD1. The V segment lost 4 bases and the J segment 5 bases; nucleotides outside the gene matches: 5. This CDR3 is built from 14 residues. The germline gives CDR1 SGHAT, CDR2 FQNNGV. As DNA, the CDR3 is TGTGCCAGCAGCTACAGGGGGCAGCGGTATGGCTACACCTTC. This codes for CASSYRGQRYGYTF.

The chain has TRBV15 and TRBJ1-3, with a weak D call TRBD1 (6 bases). Trimming stripped 1 base from V and 1 base from J, with 8 bases between. Germline CDR1 is LNHNV and CDR2 is YYDKDF (reference sequence). The CDR3 is 15 amino acids. In DNA form, the CDR3 reads TGTGCCACCAGCAGAGCGGACAGATCTGGAAACACCATATATTTT. It specifies CATSRADRSGNTIYF. Filled out from reference TRBV15 and TRBJ1-3, the complete variable domain reads DAMVIQNPRYQVTQFGKPVTLSCSQTLNHNVMYWYQQKSSQAPKLLFHYYDKDFNNEADTPDNFQSRRPNTSFCFLDIRSPGLGDTAMYLCATSRADRSGNTIYFGEGSWLTVV.

The chain combines TRBV2 with TRBJ1-5, with D hard to call. The CDR3 totals 14 residues. V was pared by 5 bases and J by 2 bases, with 10 bases between. From germline, CDR1 is SNHLY and CDR2 FYNNEI. CDR3 sequence: CASSLEGRNQPQHF. In DNA form, the CDR3 reads TGTGCCAGCAGTCTGGAAGGCCGCAATCAGCCCCAGCATTTT.

This clone was observed a few times. V usage is TRBV4-1 and J usage is TRBJ2-1, with D tentatively TRBD1 or TRBD2 (5 bases each). The CDR3 consists of 14 residues. CDR1 is MGHRA and CDR2 is YSYEKL in the germline V gene. V lost 2 bases, J lost 5 bases, and 10 bases lay in between. DNA for the CDR3: TGCGCCAGCAGCCAATGGGGGACCGACAATGAGCAGTTCTTC. It translates to CASSQWGTDNEQFF.

The chain carries TRBV11-2 and TRBJ2-2; 8 bases map to TRBD2. V was clipped by 2 bases and J by 7 bases; unmatched bases: 9. This CDR3 region has 16 residues. Germline CDR1 reads SGHAT; CDR2 reads FQNNGV. The CDR3 loop is CASSLIVGRAIGELFF. As DNA, the CDR3 is TGTGCCAGCAGCTTAATTGTCGGGAGGGCCATCGGGGAGCTGTTTTTT.

The count of this clone is one. This chain connects TRBV5-4 to TRBJ1-2; D might be TRBD1 (5 bases). Trimming removed 6 bases at V and 6 bases at J, with 15 bases between. The germline V gene encodes CDR1 SGHNT and CDR2 YYREEE (reference sequence). The CDR3 sequence is 13 residues long. CDR3 amino acids: CASISRGSDGYTF. DNA for the CDR3: TGTGCCAGCATCTCCCGGGGGTCAGATGGCTACACCTTC.

The DNA of the CDR3 is TGCGCCAGCAGCCAAGAACGACTGAGCGAAAAACTGTTTTTT. As protein: CASSQERLSEKLFF. The chain recombines TRBV4-1 with TRBJ1-4, with D hard to call. Germline values: CDR1 MGHRA, CDR2 YSYEKL. V was trimmed by 0 bases and J by 8 bases, leaving 10 bases between them. CDR3 length: 14 residues.

This rearrangement joins TRBV4-2 to TRBJ1-2, with TRBD1 matching over 7 bases. CDR3 length: 13 residues. The trim removed 2 bases at V and 5 bases at J, leaving 2 bases unmatched. CDR1 LGHNA and CDR2 YNFKEQ come from the germline V gene. CDR3 protein: CASSQQTGYGYTF. Here the CDR3 DNA reads TGTGCCAGCAGCCAACAGACAGGGTATGGCTACACCTTC.

This chain links TRBV6-5 with TRBJ1-2; perhaps TRBD1 as D (5 bases). The CDR3 consists of 14 residues. The V and J ends lost 5 bases and 4 bases respectively, with 14 bases between them. Germline V gene lookup returns CDR1 MNHEY and CDR2 SVGAGI. Here the CDR3 DNA reads TGTGCCAGCAGTGTGGACCCAGGGCCCTATGGCTACACCTTC. Translated: CASSVDPGPYGYTF.

The chain has TRBV10-1 and TRBJ1-1; possibly TRBD1 for D (6 bases). This CDR3 is 13 amino acids long. Germline V gene sequence: CDR1 WNHNN, CDR2 SYGVQD (reference sequence). Trimming removed 5 bases at V and 0 bases at J, with 7 bases between. CDR3 region: CASSRQVNTEAFF. For the CDR3, the DNA is TGCGCCAGCAGTAGACAGGTGAACACTGAAGCTTTCTTT.

The V call is TRBV28, the J call TRBJ1-1, with 7 positions matching TRBD1. Germline V gene data show CDR1 as MDHEN and CDR2 as SYDVKM. CDR3 size: 15 residues. The V gene end was trimmed by 2 bases and the J gene end by 11 bases; junction bases not matched to a gene: 14. The DNA for the CDR3 is TGTGCCAGCAGTTTACCCTTCGAACGGGACAGCGGGGCTTTCTTT. Amino acid sequence: CASSLPFERDSGAFF.

The chain has TRBV7-8 and TRBJ2-2, with unresolved D. The germline CDR1 and CDR2 sequences are SGHVS and FQNEAQ. The germline V and J ends were trimmed by 3 bases and 7 bases, with 6 bases remaining between them. This CDR3 spans 12 amino acids. CDR3 DNA: TGTGCCAGCAGCTTCCTCGACGGGGAGCTGTTTTTT. Its protein product is CASSFLDGELFF. The full variable domain, completed using reference TRBV7-8 and TRBJ2-2, is GAGVSQSPRYKVAKRGQDVALRCDPISGHVSLFWYQQALGQGPEFLTYFQNEAQLDKSGLPSDRFFAERPEGSVSTLKIQRTQQEDSAVYLCASSFLDGELFFGEGSRLTVL.

The rearrangement uses TRBV4-3 and TRBJ2-2, with D tentatively TRBD1 (6 bases). Germline loops: CDR1 LGHNA, CDR2 YSLEER. The CDR3 has 14 residues. Trimming pared 4 bases from V and 7 bases from J, leaving 13 bases between. CDR3 amino acids: CASSPGWGHGELFF. The CDR3 DNA reads as TGCGCCAGCAGCCCCGGTTGGGGGCACGGGGAGCTGTTTTTT.

For the CDR3, the DNA is TGTGCCAGTAGTGTACCACTGGTGGGAAACACCGGGGAGCTGTTTTTT. Amino acid sequence: CASSVPLVGNTGELFF. The chain joins TRBV19 to TRBJ2-2; D not certain. CDR3 size: 16 residues. V lost 5 bases, J lost 2 bases, and 15 bases lay in between. Germline V lookup: CDR1 LNHDA, CDR2 SQIVND (reference sequence).

This clone was recorded once. The V call is TRBV9, the J call TRBJ2-1; tentatively, D is TRBD1 or TRBD2 (5 bases each). In germline, CDR1 is SGDLS, CDR2 YYNGEE. V shed 0 bases and J shed 6 bases, with 10 bases lying between them. The CDR3 loop spans 14 amino acids. In nucleotides, the CDR3 is TGTGCCAGCAGCGTAGAAGGGGCGGGCAATGAGCAGTTCTTC. It yields the protein CASSVEGAGNEQFF.

The chain has TRBV9 and TRBJ2-3; D remains unclear. CDR1 is SGDLS, CDR2 YYNGEE, per germline. Trimming removed 0 bases at V and 2 bases at J, with 4 bases between. This CDR3 contains 13 residues. CDR3 DNA sequence: TGTGCCAGCAGCGTAGAACTCACAGATACGCAGTATTTT. Encoded protein: CASSVELTDTQYF.

The chain employs TRBV12-5 and TRBJ2-1; D unresolved. CDR3 length: 16 amino acids. The V end lost 4 bases, the J end lost 0 bases, and 13 bases lay between the germline ends. CDR1 and CDR2 from the germline V gene are LGHNT and FRNRAP. CDR3 coding DNA: TGTGCTAGTGGTTCGGCGCGTAGGAGCTCCTACAATGAGCAGTTCTTC. Translated: CASGSARRSSYNEQFF.

This rearrangement joins TRBV4-3 to TRBJ1-2; TRBD1 agrees at 9 bases. The V gene's germline CDR1 is LGHNA and CDR2 YSLEER. Unmatched junction bases numbered 4, after V lost 0 bases and J lost 2 bases. This CDR3 spans 16 amino acids. The CDR3 region is CASSQDPGQGNYGYTF. CDR3 in DNA: TGCGCCAGCAGCCAAGATCCAGGACAGGGGAACTATGGCTACACCTTC.

The chain uses TRBV11-2 and TRBJ2-1, with TRBD2 identical over 7 bases. The CDR3 spans 15 residues. The germline V gene has CDR1 SGHAT and CDR2 FQNNGV. Germline trimming cut 4 bases from V and 9 bases from J; bases unmatched to any gene: 12. CDR3 bases: TGTGCCAGCAGCTCCTCGGCGCGGGAGTATAGTGAGCAGTTCTTC. The encoded protein is CASSSSAREYSEQFF.

The chain employs TRBV30 and TRBJ1-1, with D unclear. The length of the CDR3 is 12 residues. The germline CDR1 and CDR2 sequences are GTSNPN and SVGIG (reference sequence). V was cut by 2 bases and J by 9 bases, with 13 bases left in between. The CDR3 region has the DNA TGTGCCTGGAGTTTAGGATTTAGTAAAGCTTTCTTT. It codes for CAWSLGFSKAFF.

The gene calls are TRBV5-1 and TRBJ2-1, with D perhaps assigned TRBD1 or TRBD2 (6 bases each). The V gene's germline CDR1 is SGHRS and CDR2 YFSETQ. With 6 bases removed from V and 7 bases from J, the gap between germline ends came to 8 bases. The CDR3 consists of 11 residues. Here the CDR3 DNA reads TGCGCCAGCAAAGGGGGGAATGAGCAGTTCTTC. Translated: CASKGGNEQFF.